The clone carrying this T cell receptor beta chain has a handful of counts. Its antigen is unknown. This sample stems from a study of T cells in Graves' hyperthyroidism and ophthalmopathy. Hyperthyroidism, newly diagnosed and lasting under 2 months, affected patients aged 18 to 65. Investigators excluded patients with uncontrolled infection, other autoimmune disease, pregnancy or lactation. The diagnostic basis comprised clinical symptoms, serum thyroxine and TRAb, thyroid ultrasound and orbital computed tomography. TCR beta CDR3 region amplification was performed from RNA transcripts. The study used the HTBI primer set for a first-round RT-PCR of the TCR CDR3. MiXCR, run by TCRdb on the multiplex PCR reads, gives a single entry per CDR3 protein. The sample records about 690,000 distinct CDR3 sequences, around 15% being singletons. Study-wide results and caveats: Among clonotypes expanded in thyroid above 0.001, most were also found in blood.

Sequencing used blood. This receptor was obtained from a man aged 50-59 years with Graves' hyperthyroidism.

CDR3 coding DNA: TGTGCCAGCAGTTTAAGGGTTGGCCGGCAGGGGGCTTTCAATGAGCAGTTCTTC. Amino acids: CASSLRVGRQGAFNEQFF. The J gene is TRBJ2-1, the V gene TRBV27; TRBD1 agrees at 8 bases. The CDR3 loop spans 18 amino acids. The V and J ends lost 2 bases and 6 bases, in that order; junction bases with no gene match: 15. CDR1 and CDR2 (germline): MNHEY, SMNVEV (reference sequence).